Below are 26 T cell receptor beta chains sequenced from a single sample in a study of shared clonotypes between healthy human individuals (dated by TCRdb to the early 2020s). Library prep was done by the immunoSEQ multiplex PCR assay. The clones in this table, taken by TCRdb from immuneACCESS, are in-frame only. Not every clone is retained; where verified, under half of the shortfall comes from an unresolved V gene, and the cause of the rest is unknown. In this sample the table shows about 700,000 clones, around two thirds of which occur a single time. About 1.8% of the sample goes to the ten largest clones. The specimen was memory CD4+ T cells sorted from blood. In light of the paper, this sample's cell subset or site label describes: CD45RA-negative fraction. All receptors derive from a woman aged 25 to 39 in good health.

V and J are TRBV5-1 and TRBJ2-7; 7 bases are a match to TRBD2. The CDR3 runs to 14 residues. In germline, CDR1 is SGHRS, CDR2 YFSETQ. Trimming cost V 5 bases and J 7 bases; bases outside gene matches: 12. The CDR3 loop is CASRPGTIQGEQYF. In DNA, the CDR3 is TGCGCCAGCAGACCCGGGACTATTCAGGGAGAGCAGTACTTC.

V and J are TRBV25-1 and TRBJ1-1; the match to TRBD1 covers 8 bases. Germline V gene lookup returns CDR1 MGHDK and CDR2 SYGVNS. The ends lost 2 bases at V and 9 bases at J; junction bases unmatched: 8. This CDR3 has 14 residues. The CDR3 reads CASSEQGQGLKAFF. CDR3 nucleotides: TGTGCCAGCAGTGAACAAGGACAGGGACTTAAAGCTTTCTTT.

About this clone: A single base separates this from a much larger clone, so it may be a read error. The genes are TRBV7-9 and TRBJ2-7; 8 bases fit TRBD1. Germline V CDR1 and CDR2: SEHNR, FQNEAQ (reference sequence). The J segment lost 3 bases and the V segment lost 5 bases, leaving 3 bases of the junction unmatched. The CDR3 covers 13 residues. For the CDR3, the DNA is TGTGCCAGCAGCCCTGGACAGGGCTACGAGCAGTACTTC. As protein: CASSPGQGYEQYF.

The chain links TRBV27 to TRBJ2-7, with TRBD2 matching over 8 bases. Germline V lookup: CDR1 MNHEY, CDR2 SMNVEV (reference sequence). The V segment lost 3 bases and the J segment 2 bases; nucleotides outside the gene matches: 6. CDR3 size: 15 residues. CDR3 sequence: CASSLARGATYEQYF. CDR3 sequence (DNA): TGTGCCAGCAGTTTGGCGCGGGGGGCCACCTACGAGCAGTACTTC.

Here the CDR3 reads CASSDRDSTQYF. The CDR3 coding sequence is TGTGCCAGCTCGGACCGGGACAGCACGCAGTATTTT. This sequence joins TRBV18 and TRBJ2-3, with 7 bases fitting TRBD1. Germline V gene data show CDR1 as KGHSH and CDR2 as LQKENI. The CDR3 has 12 amino acids. Trimming removed 6 bases from V and 9 bases from J; junction bases left unmatched: 6.

The rearrangement joins TRBV5-4 to TRBJ1-1; D remains ambiguous. The length of the CDR3 is 13 residues. Deletions cut 1 base from V and 6 bases from J, with 10 bases between. The germline V gene encodes CDR1 SGHNT and CDR2 YYREEE (reference sequence). The chain's CDR3 is CASSLYLKAEAFF. The CDR3 nucleotides read TGTGCCAGCAGCTTGTACCTAAAGGCTGAAGCTTTCTTT.

CDR3: CASSTPGSEAFF. The CDR3 DNA reads TGTGCCAGCAGTACCCCAGGGTCTGAAGCTTTCTTT. The chain recombines TRBV6-5 with TRBJ1-1, with a tentative D call TRBD1 (5 bases). Germline CDR1 MNHEY, CDR2 SVGAGI. The V end was cut by 5 bases, the J end by 6 bases, with 10 bases between. The CDR3 extends over 12 amino acids.

The chain is built from TRBV5-6 and TRBJ1-1; D gene ambiguous. Germline V CDR1 and CDR2: SGHDT, YYEEEE. The CDR3 consists of 13 residues. The V end was cut by 4 bases, the J end by 8 bases, with 15 bases between. CDR3 nucleotides: TGTGCCAGCAGCCGAGAGACCGGGATCGAAGCTTTCTTT. Amino acids: CASSRETGIEAFF.

V is TRBV28 and J is TRBJ1-3; 7 bases line up with TRBD1. CDR3 length equals 15 residues. The trim removed 7 bases at V and 4 bases at J, leaving 10 bases unmatched. Germline V gene data show CDR1 as MDHEN and CDR2 as SYDVKM. CDR3 protein: CASISGQPTGNTIYF. CDR3 bases: TGTGCCAGCATCTCGGGACAGCCGACAGGAAACACCATATATTTT.

The V call is TRBV27, the J call TRBJ1-5; unclear D gene. Deletions cut 3 bases from V and 0 bases from J, with 9 bases between. The CDR3 runs to 15 residues. Germline V gives CDR1 MNHEY, CDR2 SMNVEV (reference sequence). The CDR3 spells CASSLVHASNQPQHF. The CDR3 DNA follows: TGTGCCAGCAGTTTGGTTCACGCTAGCAATCAGCCCCAGCATTTT.

The genes are TRBV7-9 and TRBJ2-7; 7 nucleotides agree with TRBD1. Germline CDR1 and CDR2: SEHNR and FQNEAQ (reference sequence). V trimming: 1 base; J trimming: 2 bases; junction bases outside the gene matches: 2. The CDR3 loop spans 14 amino acids. CDR3 in DNA: TGTGCCAGCAGCTTAGAGGGACAGACCTACGAGCAGTACTTC. It encodes CASSLEGQTYEQYF.

This clone was picked up a small number of times. V gene TRBV30 combines with J gene TRBJ2-5; 10 nucleotides agree with TRBD1. Germline V gives CDR1 GTSNPN, CDR2 SVGIG (reference sequence). Trimming removed 6 bases from V and 5 bases from J; junction bases left unmatched: 6. The CDR3 has 13 residues. CDR3 DNA sequence: TGTGCCTGCGAGACAGGGGGCATCGAGACCCAGTACTTC. This sequence encodes CACETGGIETQYF.

The rearrangement links TRBV5-4 to TRBJ2-3; 9 positions match TRBD2. Trimming took 2 bases from V and 4 from J; bases not matched to a gene: 8. CDR3 size: 16 residues. The V gene's germline CDR1 is SGHNT and CDR2 YYREEE (reference sequence). This CDR3 is CASSFTGSGSADTQYF. In DNA, the CDR3 is TGTGCCAGCAGCTTTACTGGTAGCGGGAGTGCAGATACGCAGTATTTT.

This chain connects TRBV29-1 to TRBJ1-2; the D is unclear. V was clipped by 5 bases and J by 4 bases, with 23 bases between them. This CDR3 spans 16 amino acids. CDR1 is SQVTM and CDR2 is ANQGSEA in the germline V gene. The CDR3 DNA sequence: TGCAGCGTTATGGAAGTTGGAGGAATTGTGGGCTATGGCTACACCTTC. It encodes CSVMEVGGIVGYGYTF.

The rearrangement joins TRBV10-1 to TRBJ1-1, with no clear D. The V end lost 5 bases, the J end lost 1 base, and 8 bases lay between the germline ends. Germline values: CDR1 WNHNN, CDR2 SYGVQD (reference sequence). CDR3 size: 13 residues. The CDR3 DNA is TGCGCCAGCAGTCAAATTTGGAACACTGAAGCTTTCTTT. This encodes CASSQIWNTEAFF.

This clone was detected a few times. The chain has TRBV10-2 and TRBJ2-2; 11 bases line up with TRBD2. Per the germline V gene, CDR1 is WSHSY and CDR2 is SAAADI. The CDR3 consists of 17 residues. V gave up 1 base and J gave up 4 bases; unmatched junction bases: 5. CDR3 coding DNA: TGCGCCAGCAGTGAGTTACTAGCGGGAGTCGTCACCGGGGAGCTGTTTTTT. The encoded protein is CASSELLAGVVTGELFF.

Many counts were recorded for this clone. The gene calls are TRBV6-5 and TRBJ1-4; unclear D gene. CDR3 length: 13 amino acids. The ends were cut back, 0 bases at V and 10 bases at J, with 9 bases in the middle. CDR1 and CDR2 from the germline V gene are MNHEY and SVGAGI. The CDR3 DNA is TGTGCCAGCAGTTACTCGAGTGCTGGAAAACTGTTTTTT. It encodes CASSYSSAGKLFF.

The chain links TRBV27 to TRBJ2-3; the match to TRBD2 covers 10 bases. V shed 7 bases, J shed 0 bases, and the junction held 10 bases outside the gene matches. Germline lookup yields CDR1 MNHEY and CDR2 SMNVEV (reference sequence). The CDR3 has 17 amino acids. The CDR3 nucleotides are TGTGCCAGCACCCCGGAGAGCGGGAGGGGTAGCACAGATACGCAGTATTTT. Amino acids: CASTPESGRGSTDTQYF.

This clone turned up a few times. The identical CDR3 is also encoded by other nucleotide sequences in the sample. The rearrangement joins TRBV11-2 to TRBJ2-1; the D is unclear. CDR3 length: 12 amino acids. The germline V gene has CDR1 SGHAT and CDR2 FQNNGV. V was pared by 5 bases and J by 7 bases, with 9 bases between. Here the CDR3 DNA reads TGTGCCAGCAGCCATGAAAGAAATGAGCAGTTCTTC. This encodes CASSHERNEQFF.

This clone showed up many times. The V and J genes are TRBV11-2 and TRBJ2-7; no clear D. The CDR3 runs 15 residues. V was pared by 0 bases and J by 2 bases, with 11 bases between. From germline, CDR1 is SGHAT and CDR2 FQNNGV. The CDR3 sequence is CASSLDWAFTYEQYF. The DNA of the CDR3 is TGTGCCAGCAGCTTAGATTGGGCGTTTACCTACGAGCAGTACTTC.

V is TRBV25-1 and J is TRBJ1-1; D gene unclear. The CDR3 totals 12 residues. Germline CDR1 reads MGHDK; CDR2 reads SYGVNS. V lost 3 bases and J 4 bases, leaving 6 bases between the germline ends. CDR3: CASSDWGTEAFF. As DNA, the CDR3 is TGTGCCAGCAGTGATTGGGGCACTGAAGCTTTCTTT.

Here the CDR3 DNA reads TGTGCCAGCAGCTTAGCCGCCGGCCGGGGAGAAAAACTGTTTTTT. Residues: CASSLAAGRGEKLFF. This chain connects TRBV7-8 to TRBJ1-4; D remains unclear. V was shortened by 0 bases and J by 8 bases, with 13 bases between the two germline ends. The CDR3 sequence is 15 residues long. Per germline, CDR1 SGHVS and CDR2 FQNEAQ.

The V call is TRBV7-2, the J call TRBJ1-1, with a weak D call TRBD1 (5 bases). The CDR3 has 16 amino acids. Trimming took 5 bases from V and 0 from J, leaving 16 bases between them. Germline lookup yields CDR1 SGHTA and CDR2 FQGNSA. CDR3 protein: CASSRTGTEVNTEAFF. For the CDR3, the DNA is TGTGCCAGCAGCCGTACCGGGACGGAGGTGAACACTGAAGCTTTCTTT.

This rearrangement joins TRBV4-1 to TRBJ1-3; D is perhaps TRBD1 (6 bases). Germline assignment: CDR1 MGHRA and CDR2 YSYEKL. CDR3 length: 17 amino acids. V lost 2 bases and J lost 2, with 16 bases in between. CDR3 sequence reads: CASSQPTAGVTGNTIYF. The CDR3 region has the DNA TGCGCCAGCAGCCAACCTACGGCAGGGGTAACTGGAAACACCATATATTTT.

The chain carries TRBV7-9 and TRBJ2-5, with 13 bases matching TRBD2. The V segment lost 4 bases and the J segment 3 bases; nucleotides outside the gene matches: 2. The CDR3 is made up of 15 amino acids. Germline values: CDR1 SEHNR, CDR2 FQNEAQ (reference sequence). Here the CDR3 DNA reads TGTGCCAGCAGCTGGACTAGCGGGAGTAAAGAGACCCAGTACTTC. Its translation: CASSWTSGSKETQYF.

This sequence joins TRBV6-1 and TRBJ2-7, with D perhaps being TRBD1 or TRBD2 (6 bases each). The CDR3 spans 14 residues. The germline V gene has CDR1 MNHNS and CDR2 SASEGT. The ends were cut back, 6 bases at V and 2 bases at J, with 14 bases in the middle. This CDR3 reads CASSAGGGPYEQYF. CDR3 sequence (DNA): TGTGCCAGCAGCGCCGGGGGCGGACCCTACGAGCAGTACTTC.